This T cell receptor beta chain was recovered during a study of blood T cell repertoires in COVID-19. From germline, CDR1 is SGDLS and CDR2 YYNGEE. Trimming removed 3 bases from V and 0 bases from J, with 16 bases in between. The CDR3 sequence is 17 residues long. Study processing details: Estimates of nucleated cell counts were drawn from the amplification of reference gene primers. The method was immunoSEQ multiplex PCR; TCRdb's version includes in-frame clones alone and lacks a portion of them. V and J calls and clone size are as listed in that table; D and trimming were resolved from the DNA. The repertoire holds around 620,000 clones, with over 80% as singletons.

The source is a woman between 18 and 30 years old with acute or convalescent COVID-19. The sample consisted of peripheral blood. The chain is built from TRBV9 and TRBJ1-3, with D tentatively TRBD1 (5 bases). The CDR3 loop reads CASSGAAGPNSGNTIYF. CDR3 sequence (DNA): TGTGCCAGCAGCGGGGCGGCAGGGCCGAACTCTGGAAACACCATATATTTT.